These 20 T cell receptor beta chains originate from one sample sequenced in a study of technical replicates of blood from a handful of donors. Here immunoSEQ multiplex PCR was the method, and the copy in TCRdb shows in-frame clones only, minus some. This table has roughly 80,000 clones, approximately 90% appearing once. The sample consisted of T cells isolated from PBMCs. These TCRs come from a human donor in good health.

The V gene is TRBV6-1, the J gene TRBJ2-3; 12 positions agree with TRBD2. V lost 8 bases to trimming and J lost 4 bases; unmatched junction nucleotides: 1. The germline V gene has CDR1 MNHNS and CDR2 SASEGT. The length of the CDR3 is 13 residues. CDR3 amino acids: CASLAGGPDTQYF. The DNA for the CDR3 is TGTGCCAGCCTAGCGGGGGGGCCAGATACGCAGTATTTT.

Here the CDR3 DNA reads TGTGCCAGCAGCGTAGGCCCGGGTGGTAAGGGAAACACCATATATTTT. It yields the protein CASSVGPGGKGNTIYF. The chain carries TRBV9 and TRBJ1-3; the D is unclear. The CDR3 contains 16 residues. Germline-derived CDR1 and CDR2 are SGDLS and YYNGEE. V was clipped by 0 bases and J by 4 bases, with 14 bases between them. The variable domain in full, completed from reference TRBV9 and TRBJ1-3, reads DSGVTQTPKHLITATGQRVTLRCSPRSGDLSVYWYQQSLDQGLQFLIQYYNGEERAKGNILERFSAQQFPDLHSELNLSSLELGDSALYFCASSVGPGGKGNTIYFGEGSWLTVV.

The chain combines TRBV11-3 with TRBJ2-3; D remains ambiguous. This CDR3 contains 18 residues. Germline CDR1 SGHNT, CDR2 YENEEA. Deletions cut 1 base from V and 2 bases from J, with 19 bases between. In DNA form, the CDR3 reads TGTGCCAGCAGCTTAGGTAGACTTCGTAGGCTGATCACAGATACGCAGTATTTT. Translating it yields CASSLGRLRRLITDTQYF.

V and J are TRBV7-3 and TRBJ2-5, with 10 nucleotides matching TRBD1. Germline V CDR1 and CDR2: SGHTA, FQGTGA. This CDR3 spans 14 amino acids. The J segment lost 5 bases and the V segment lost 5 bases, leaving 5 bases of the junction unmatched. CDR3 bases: TGTGCCAGCAGCCTGACAGGGGGCGCCGAGACCCAGTACTTC. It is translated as CASSLTGGAETQYF.

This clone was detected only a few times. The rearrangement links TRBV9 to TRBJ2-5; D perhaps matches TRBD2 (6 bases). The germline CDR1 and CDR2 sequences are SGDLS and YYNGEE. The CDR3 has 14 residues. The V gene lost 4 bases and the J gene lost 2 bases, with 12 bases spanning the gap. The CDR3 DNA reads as TGTGCCAGCAGCCTCGGGGGAGCACAAGAGACCCAGTACTTC. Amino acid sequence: CASSLGGAQETQYF.

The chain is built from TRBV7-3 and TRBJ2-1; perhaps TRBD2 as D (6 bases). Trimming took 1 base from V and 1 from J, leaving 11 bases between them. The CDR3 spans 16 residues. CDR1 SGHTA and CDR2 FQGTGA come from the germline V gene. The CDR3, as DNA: TGTGCCAGCAGCTTAAATCTAGCGAAGTCCTACAATGAGCAGTTCTTC. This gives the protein CASSLNLAKSYNEQFF.

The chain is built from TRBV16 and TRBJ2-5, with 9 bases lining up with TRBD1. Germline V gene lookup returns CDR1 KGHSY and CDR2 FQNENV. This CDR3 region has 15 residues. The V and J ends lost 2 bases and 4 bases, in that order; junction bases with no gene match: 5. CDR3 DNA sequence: TGTGCCAGCAGCCAACTGGACAGGGGTCCAGAGACCCAGTACTTC. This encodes CASSQLDRGPETQYF. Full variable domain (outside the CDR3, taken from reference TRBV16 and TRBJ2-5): GEEVAQTPKHLVRGEGQKAKLYCAPIKGHSYVFWYQQVLKNEFKFLISFQNENVFDETGMPKERFSAKCLPNSPCSLEIQATKLEDSAVYFCASSQLDRGPETQYFGPGTRLLVL.

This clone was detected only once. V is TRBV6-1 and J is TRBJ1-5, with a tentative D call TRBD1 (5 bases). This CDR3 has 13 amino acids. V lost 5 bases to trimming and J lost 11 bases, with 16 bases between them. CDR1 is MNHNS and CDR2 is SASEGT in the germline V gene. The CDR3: CASSTLGVESQHF. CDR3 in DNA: TGTGCCAGCAGTACCCTAGGGGTCGAGTCCCAGCATTTT.

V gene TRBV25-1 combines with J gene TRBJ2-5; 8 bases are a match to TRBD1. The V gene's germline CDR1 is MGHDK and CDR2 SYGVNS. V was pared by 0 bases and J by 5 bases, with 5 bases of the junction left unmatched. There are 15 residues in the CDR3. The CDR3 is CASSEYGQGMETQYF. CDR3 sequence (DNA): TGTGCCAGCAGTGAATATGGACAGGGCATGGAGACCCAGTACTTC. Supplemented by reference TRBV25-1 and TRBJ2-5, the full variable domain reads EADIYQTPRYLVIGTGKKITLECSQTMGHDKMYWYQQDPGMELHLIHYSYGVNSTEKGDLSSESTVSRIRTEHFPLTLESARPSHTSQYLCASSEYGQGMETQYFGPGTRLLVL.

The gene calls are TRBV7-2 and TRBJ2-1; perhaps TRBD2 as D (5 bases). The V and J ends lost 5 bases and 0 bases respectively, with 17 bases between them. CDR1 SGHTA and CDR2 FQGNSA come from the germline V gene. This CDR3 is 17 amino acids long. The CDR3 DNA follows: TGTGCCAGCAGCCCACTCGGTCAGCGGAGCTCCTACAATGAGCAGTTCTTC. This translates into CASSPLGQRSSYNEQFF.

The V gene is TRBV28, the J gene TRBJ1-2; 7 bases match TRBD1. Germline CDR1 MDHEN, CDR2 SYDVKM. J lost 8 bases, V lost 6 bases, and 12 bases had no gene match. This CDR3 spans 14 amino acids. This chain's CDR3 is CASSTGTATWGYTF. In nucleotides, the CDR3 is TGTGCCAGCAGCACGGGGACAGCCACATGGGGCTACACCTTC.

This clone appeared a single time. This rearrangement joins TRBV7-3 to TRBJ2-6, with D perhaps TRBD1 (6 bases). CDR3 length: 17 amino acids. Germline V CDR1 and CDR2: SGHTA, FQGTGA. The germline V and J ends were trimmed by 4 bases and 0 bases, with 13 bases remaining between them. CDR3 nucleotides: TGTGCCAGCAGCTGGACAGCCCCCTCCTCTGGGGCCAACGTCCTGACTTTC. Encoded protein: CASSWTAPSSGANVLTF.

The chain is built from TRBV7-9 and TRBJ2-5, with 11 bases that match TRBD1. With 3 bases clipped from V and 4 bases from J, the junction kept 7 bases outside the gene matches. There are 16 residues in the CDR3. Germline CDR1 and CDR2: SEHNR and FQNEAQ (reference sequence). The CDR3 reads CASSFRGQGARETQYF. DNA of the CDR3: TGTGCCAGCAGCTTCAGAGGACAGGGGGCCAGAGAGACCCAGTACTTC.

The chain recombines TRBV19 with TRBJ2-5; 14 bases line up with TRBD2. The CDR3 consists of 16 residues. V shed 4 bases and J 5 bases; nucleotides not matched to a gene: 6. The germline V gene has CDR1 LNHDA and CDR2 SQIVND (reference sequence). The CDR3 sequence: CASSTGLAGVYETQYF. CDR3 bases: TGTGCCAGTAGTACGGGACTAGCGGGAGTATATGAGACCCAGTACTTC.

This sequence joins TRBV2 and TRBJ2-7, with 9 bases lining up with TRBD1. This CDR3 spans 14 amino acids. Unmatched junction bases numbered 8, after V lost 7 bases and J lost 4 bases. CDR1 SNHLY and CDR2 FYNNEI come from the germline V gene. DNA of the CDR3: TGTGCCAGCACCGCCGGGACAGGGAGTTACGAGCAGTACTTC. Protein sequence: CASTAGTGSYEQYF.

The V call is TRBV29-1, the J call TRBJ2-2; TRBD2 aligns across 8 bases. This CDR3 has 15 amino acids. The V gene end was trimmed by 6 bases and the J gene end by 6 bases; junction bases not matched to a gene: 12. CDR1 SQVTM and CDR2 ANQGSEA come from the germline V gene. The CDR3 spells CSVGGPAGDAGELFF. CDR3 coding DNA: TGCAGCGTAGGAGGTCCAGCGGGAGACGCCGGGGAGCTGTTTTTT.

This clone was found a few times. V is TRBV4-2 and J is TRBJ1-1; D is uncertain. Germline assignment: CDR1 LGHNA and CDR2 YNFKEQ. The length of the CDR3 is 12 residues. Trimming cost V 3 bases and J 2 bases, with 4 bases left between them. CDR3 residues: CASSHINTEAFF. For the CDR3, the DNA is TGTGCCAGCAGCCATATCAACACTGAAGCTTTCTTT.

The CDR3 DNA is TGTGCCAGCAGCTTAAGCCCCACAGCAACGAGTGGCTACACCTTC. Translation: CASSLSPTATSGYTF. The rearrangement uses TRBV7-6 and TRBJ1-2; unclear D gene. CDR3 length equals 15 residues. The ends were cut back, 2 bases at V and 7 bases at J, with 17 bases in the middle. Per the germline V gene, CDR1 is SGHVS and CDR2 is FNYEAQ. The entire variable domain, with the rest obtained from reference TRBV7-6 and TRBJ1-2, is as follows: GAGVSQSPRYKVTKRGQDVALRCDPISGHVSLYWYRQALGQGPEFLTYFNYEAQQDKSGLPNDRFSAERPEGSISTLTIQRTEQRDSAMYRCASSLSPTATSGYTFGSGTRLTVV.

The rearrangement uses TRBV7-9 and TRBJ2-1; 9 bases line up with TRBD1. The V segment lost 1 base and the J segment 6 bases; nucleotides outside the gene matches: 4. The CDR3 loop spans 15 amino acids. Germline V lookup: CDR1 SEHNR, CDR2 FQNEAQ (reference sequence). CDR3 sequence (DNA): TGTGCCAGCAGCTTAGGGGGACAGGGCCCCAATGAGCAGTTCTTC. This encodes CASSLGGQGPNEQFF.

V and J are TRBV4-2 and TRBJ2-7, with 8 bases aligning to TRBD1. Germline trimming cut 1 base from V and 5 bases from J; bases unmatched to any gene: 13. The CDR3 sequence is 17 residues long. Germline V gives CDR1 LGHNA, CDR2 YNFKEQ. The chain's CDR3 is CASSQARQGQIGHEQYF. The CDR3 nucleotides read TGTGCCAGCAGCCAAGCCCGACAGGGGCAGATTGGACACGAGCAGTACTTC.